Listed below are T cell receptor beta chains from one sample, sequenced in a study of response to subunit inactivated influenza vaccine. TCRdb fed the RT-PCR reads into MiXCR, producing one record per CDR3 protein. This sample has fewer than 600,000 distinct CDR3 sequences, with around 7.9% found just once. This specimen was PBMCs from blood, taken around 25 months after vaccination. These TCRs come from a man aged 45 to 75 who received an inactivated influenza vaccine. Both conserved end residues are part of each CDR3. D genes are given only for firm matches. A clone size is listed for some rows: how often the clone was seen (once, few, many), or a class if it is expanded.

abundance	v_gene	j_gene	d_gene	len	CDR3aa	CDR3nt
few	TRBV4-3	TRBJ2-1	TRBD2	14	CASSQGLFPDEQFF	TGCGCCAGCAGCCAGGGACTATTCCCCGATGAGCAGTTCTTC
.	TRBV6-1	TRBJ2-2	TRBD1	15	CASSGGTGNTGELFF	TGTGCCAGCAGTGGGGGGACAGGGAACACCGGGGAGCTGTTTTTT
.	TRBV11-2	TRBJ1-1	.	13	CASSVQMNTEAFF	TGTGCCAGCAGCGTACAGATGAACACTGAAGCTTTCTTT
few	TRBV10-3	TRBJ2-1	TRBD2	13	CAIAAGVRDEQFF	TGTGCCATCGCTGCGGGAGTTAGGGATGAGCAGTTCTTC
many	TRBV3-1	TRBJ2-3	.	18	CASSQDEAGPPYTDTQYF	TGTGCCAGCAGCCAAGATGAAGCGGGCCCACCCTACACAGATACGCAGTATTTT
few	TRBV18	TRBJ2-7	.	15	CASSPPSRGEAEQYF	TGTGCCAGCTCACCACCGTCGAGAGGTGAGGCCGAGCAGTACTTC
few	TRBV12-3/TRBV12-4	TRBJ2-7	.	15	CASSLTERANYEQYF	TGTGCCAGCAGTTTAACGGAACGGGCAAACTACGAGCAGTACTTC
.	TRBV7-9	TRBJ1-1	.	12	CASRTQDIEAFF	TGTGCCAGCAGAACCCAGGACATTGAAGCTTTCTTT
few	TRBV10-3	TRBJ2-5	.	15	CAISEWGAIQETQYF	TGTGCCATCAGTGAGTGGGGGGCAATCCAAGAGACCCAGTACTTC
many	TRBV15	TRBJ1-5	TRBD1	20	CATSRDLRGQGAHSNQPQHF	TGTGCCACCAGCAGAGATCTTAGGGGACAGGGGGCTCATAGCAATCAGCCCCAGCATTTT
few	TRBV10-3	TRBJ2-7	TRBD1	14	CAISPTGEIYEQYF	TGTGCCATCAGTCCGACAGGGGAAATCTACGAGCAGTACTTC
few	TRBV18	TRBJ1-5	.	16	CASSPSVVDSNQPQHF	TGTGCCAGCTCACCAAGCGTCGTCGACAGCAATCAGCCCCAGCATTTT
.	TRBV4-1	TRBJ1-5	.	15	CASSQDGRENQPQHF	TGCGCCAGCAGCCAAGATGGACGGGAGAATCAGCCCCAGCATTTT
.	TRBV11-2	TRBJ1-3	.	15	CASSIGQVSGNTIYF	TGTGCCAGCAGCATTGGACAAGTCTCTGGAAACACCATATATTTT
many	TRBV25-1	TRBJ2-2	.	15	CASSEGRGDTGELFF	TGTGCCAGCAGTGAGGGCCGGGGTGACACCGGGGAGCTGTTTTTT
few	TRBV5-1	TRBJ2-3	.	15	CASSFGLTGADTQYF	TGCGCCAGCAGCTTCGGACTAACGGGGGCAGATACGCAGTATTTT
few	TRBV27	TRBJ1-2	.	13	CASSLKGLGGYTF	TGTGCCAGCAGTTTAAAGGGGTTGGGTGGCTACACCTTC
many	TRBV6-1	TRBJ2-4	TRBD2	18	CASSPGLAGTFAKNIQYF	TGTGCCAGCAGTCCCGGACTAGCCGGGACATTTGCCAAAAACATTCAGTACTTC
few	TRBV20-1	TRBJ2-7	TRBD2	15	CSAFPGGRAGNEQYF	TGCAGTGCTTTCCCCGGCGGGAGGGCCGGCAACGAGCAGTACTTC
.	TRBV5-1	TRBJ2-1	.	16	CASSWGAGGGVGEQFF	TGCGCCAGCAGCTGGGGGGCTGGCGGAGGGGTAGGTGAGCAGTTCTTC
few	TRBV24-1	TRBJ2-3	TRBD1	15	CATSDSGQFTGTQYF	TGTGCCACCAGTGACTCGGGACAGTTTACGGGTACGCAGTATTTT
many	TRBV4-2	TRBJ2-7	TRBD1	16	CASSQDLTQGVNEQYF	TGTGCCAGCAGCCAAGATCTGACACAGGGGGTGAACGAGCAGTACTTC
few	TRBV20-1	TRBJ2-2	TRBD2	16	CSARIFVAGEIGELFF	TGCAGTGCTAGAATTTTTGTAGCGGGAGAAATCGGGGAGCTGTTTTTT
many	TRBV7-2	TRBJ1-3	TRBD1	15	CASSPGQGKGNTIYF	TGTGCCAGCAGCCCGGGACAGGGGAAAGGAAACACCATATATTTT
many	TRBV6-1	TRBJ1-1	TRBD1	14	CASSTQGAFTEAFF	TGTGCCAGCAGCACCCAGGGGGCTTTCACTGAAGCTTTCTTT
many	TRBV11-2	TRBJ1-3	.	13	CASSRYRGNTIYF	TGTGCCAGCAGCAGATACAGGGGAAACACCATATATTTT
.	TRBV6-2/TRBV6-3	TRBJ2-1	TRBD2	17	CASWGKAGAGDHNEQFF	TGTGCCAGCTGGGGCAAGGCGGGAGCGGGGGACCACAATGAGCAGTTCTTC
once	TRBV5-1	TRBJ2-5	.	14	CASSAGPGGETQYF	TGCGCCAGCAGCGCGGGACCTGGGGGAGAGACCCAGTACTTC
many	TRBV4-3	TRBJ2-2	TRBD1	18	CASSPSPDRGPNTGELFF	TGCGCCAGCAGCCCTTCCCCCGACAGGGGGCCGAACACCGGGGAGCTGTTTTTT
.	TRBV6-2/TRBV6-3	TRBJ2-5	.	16	CASSPRSGGRQETQYF	TGTGCCAGCAGTCCCAGGTCCGGCGGGCGGCAAGAGACCCAGTACTTC
few	TRBV21-1	TRBJ2-7	.	15	CASSKGPGSPHEQYF	TGTGCCAGCAGCAAAGGGCCGGGGTCCCCACACGAGCAGTACTTC
many	TRBV11-2	TRBJ2-5	TRBD2	15	CASSLTSGGSQTQYF	TGTGCCAGCAGCCTTACCAGCGGGGGGTCGCAGACCCAGTACTTC
few	TRBV20-1	TRBJ2-1	TRBD2	15	CSARAKRENHNEQFF	TGCAGTGCTAGAGCGAAGCGGGAGAATCACAATGAGCAGTTCTTC
many	TRBV12-3/TRBV12-4	TRBJ2-7	.	14	CASSSGYGAYEQYF	TGTGCCAGCAGTTCAGGGTATGGTGCCTACGAGCAGTACTTC
few	TRBV6-1	TRBJ2-3	.	15	CASSEYETAGDTQYF	TGTGCCAGCAGTGAATACGAGACCGCAGGGGATACGCAGTATTTT
.	TRBV9	TRBJ1-5	TRBD1	14	CASSAGTGSQPQHF	TGTGCCAGCAGCGCGGGGACAGGGTCTCAGCCCCAGCATTTT
.	TRBV20-1	TRBJ1-6	.	13	CTAGDFNNSPLHF	TGCACCGCGGGGGATTTCAATAATTCACCCCTCCACTTT
many	TRBV5-1	TRBJ2-1	.	15	CASSLGTPTVNEQFF	TGCGCCAGCAGCTTGGGGACTCCGACCGTTAATGAGCAGTTCTTC
.	TRBV20-1	TRBJ2-1	TRBD2	15	CSAHLADLSYNEQFF	TGCAGTGCCCACCTAGCGGATCTCTCCTACAATGAGCAGTTCTTC
.	TRBV28	TRBJ2-2	.	20	CASSTWTGILAGMNTGELFF	TGTGCCAGCAGTACTTGGACAGGGATCTTAGCGGGAATGAACACCGGGGAGCTGTTTTTT
.	TRBV7-2	TRBJ1-2	.	12	CASSFEGRVYTF	TGTGCCAGCAGCTTTGAGGGGCGGGTCTACACCTTC
many	TRBV7-3	TRBJ2-5	TRBD1	15	CASSLEGQGKRTQYF	TGTGCCAGCAGCTTAGAGGGACAGGGGAAGAGAACCCAGTACTTC
many	TRBV18	TRBJ2-7	TRBD1	16	CASSLPGQGPSYEQYF	TGTGCCAGCTCACTACCGGGACAGGGGCCCTCCTACGAGCAGTACTTC
many	TRBV11-2	TRBJ2-7	.	13	CASSLDFRNEQYF	TGTGCCAGCAGCTTAGATTTTAGGAACGAGCAGTACTTC
many	TRBV6-1	TRBJ2-7	.	13	CASSRQSTNEQYF	TGTGCCAGCAGTCGACAGAGTACTAACGAGCAGTACTTC
few	TRBV7-9	TRBJ2-1	TRBD1	16	CASSLFAGGGLREQFF	TGTGCCAGCAGCTTATTTGCAGGGGGCGGATTAAGAGAGCAGTTCTTC
many	TRBV7-2	TRBJ2-1	.	17	CASSFFDPYQTNNEQFF	TGTGCCAGCAGCTTTTTCGATCCATACCAAACTAATAATGAGCAGTTCTTC
few	TRBV29-1	TRBJ2-1	.	16	CSVSGILGQLLGEQFF	TGCAGCGTTAGCGGGATTTTGGGACAGCTACTGGGTGAGCAGTTCTTC
few	TRBV12-3/TRBV12-4	TRBJ1-1	.	14	CASSSSRTAVWAFF	TGTGCCAGCAGTTCTAGTCGGACCGCGGTGTGGGCTTTCTTT
.	TRBV29-1	TRBJ2-7	.	10	CSVVGDEQYF	TGCAGCGTTGTAGGGGACGAGCAGTACTTC
few	TRBV10-1	TRBJ2-2	TRBD2	13	CASSRIAGEVLFF	TGCGCCAGCAGCAGGATCGCGGGGGAGGTGCTGTTTTTT
few	TRBV27	TRBJ1-1	.	14	CASSLSAGLTEAFF	TGTGCCAGCAGTTTATCGGCGGGTCTCACTGAAGCTTTCTTT
many	TRBV7-6	TRBJ2-7	.	15	CASSLEQGDYYEQYF	TGTGCCAGCAGCTTAGAGCAGGGGGACTACTACGAGCAGTACTTC
few	TRBV6-1	TRBJ2-3	TRBD2	15	CASSETSGGGHTQYF	TGTGCCAGCAGTGAGACTAGCGGGGGGGGACATACGCAGTATTTT
few	TRBV7-9	TRBJ2-5	TRBD1	17	CASSWDREVPLEETQYF	TGTGCCAGCAGCTGGGACAGGGAAGTCCCTTTAGAAGAGACCCAGTACTTC
.	TRBV7-9	TRBJ2-1	TRBD1	17	CASSLVLAGGAYNEQFF	TGTGCCAGCAGCTTAGTCCTTGCAGGGGGCGCCTACAATGAGCAGTTCTTC
.	TRBV7-9	TRBJ1-2	.	14	CASSLGDPANGYTF	TGTGCCAGCAGCTTGGGGGACCCGGCCAATGGCTACACCTTC
few	TRBV29-1	TRBJ2-5	.	14	CSVTQGGFQETQYF	TGCAGCGTTACACAGGGGGGGTTCCAAGAGACCCAGTACTTC